This T cell receptor (beta chain) was sequenced for a study of blood T cell repertoires in COVID-19. Study-level information: PBMCs, B-cell-depleted T cells, or T cells provided the cDNA or gDNA that made up the material.

How the authors handled the data: Estimated nucleated cell counts came from reference gene primer amplification. Profiling relied on immunoSEQ multiplex PCR, and the TCRdb table lists in-frame clones only, not all of them. D and trimming were read from the DNA, whereas the V and J calls and clone size are those reported in that table. Among about 59,000 clones, about nine tenths were seen once, and the ten largest hold roughly 8.1%. This CDR3 is built from 14 residues. V was trimmed by 1 base and J by 4 bases, leaving 11 bases between them. Looked up from germline, CDR1 is LGHDT and CDR2 is YNNKEL (reference sequence).

The chain joins TRBV3-1 (or the pseudogene TRBV3-2) to TRBJ2-7; D unresolved. The sequencing input was peripheral blood. This TCR was sampled from a human donor in a cohort sampled during active COVID-19. The CDR3 sequence is CASSQGDKRYEQYF. The CDR3 region has the DNA TGTGCCAGCAGCCAAGGTGATAAGAGATACGAGCAGTACTTC.